This T cell receptor (beta chain) is drawn from a study of human T cells and chemical hapten exposure. Study-level information: Small pooled library volume differences chiefly drove per-sample TCR yield variation.

Before extraction, the whole blood was not fractionated, and total RNA was taken from it. Germline V gene data show CDR1 as SGHNT and CDR2 as YYREEE (reference sequence). This CDR3 has 17 amino acids. V lost 3 bases, J lost 4 bases, and 9 bases stayed unmatched. TCRdb reanalysed the 5' RACE reads using MiXCR and keeps one entry per CDR3 protein. Found here are tens of thousands of distinct CDR3 sequences, approximately 8% of them singletons; the top ten hold 2% to 2.5%. This clonotype has just a few counts. The genes are TRBV5-4 and TRBJ2-1, with 11 bases matching TRBD2. The clonotype originates from a male donor in good health. The CDR3 DNA reads TGTGCCAGCAGCTCCCCGACTAGCGGGGAGTTGTACAATGAGCAGTTCTTC. The encoded protein is CASSSPTSGELYNEQFF. The variable domain in full, with the rest retrieved from reference TRBV5-4 and TRBJ2-1, is ETGVTQSPTHLIKTRGQQVTLRCSSQSGHNTVSWYQQALGQGPQFIFQYYREEENGRGNFPPRFSGLQFPNYSSELNVNALELDDSALYLCASSSPTSGELYNEQFFGPGTRLTVL.